This is a list of T cell receptor beta chains from one sample in a study of post-analysis software for immune sequencing data. TCRdb recomputed calls from the PCR reads with MiXCR, one row per CDR3 protein. The data show about 540,000 distinct CDR3 sequences, approximately 31% seen once. Source material: blood. The receptors here all came from a girl between 2 and 17 years old with multiple sclerosis. Both conserved end residues are part of each CDR3. The order of the fields is V gene, J gene, clone size, D gene, CDR3 DNA, CDR3 protein. The D gene is left open where the match is weak. Size is omitted from some rows. Given values are once, few, many or a class for expanded clones.

v_gene: TRBV15
j_gene: TRBJ2-7
abundance: few
d_gene: .
CDR3nt: TGTGCCACCAGCAGAGTTATGGGGGATACCTACGAGCAGTACTTC
CDR3aa: CATSRVMGDTYEQYF

v_gene: TRBV28
j_gene: TRBJ2-1
abundance: .
d_gene: .
CDR3nt: TGTGCCAGCAGTTCGTTGGGGATAATGTTCTTC
CDR3aa: CASSSLGIMFF

v_gene: TRBV2
j_gene: TRBJ2-5
abundance: .
d_gene: TRBD2
CDR3nt: TGTGCCAGCAGGTTCGGACTAGCGCGTGAGGAGACCCAGTACTTC
CDR3aa: CASRFGLAREETQYF

v_gene: TRBV20-1
j_gene: TRBJ2-1
abundance: .
d_gene: .
CDR3nt: TGCAGTGCCCAAGGACAGAGCTCCTACAATGAGCAGTTCTTC
CDR3aa: CSAQGQSSYNEQFF

v_gene: TRBV3-1
j_gene: TRBJ2-4
abundance: .
d_gene: TRBD2
CDR3nt: TGTGCCAGCAGCCAAGTCCTGAGTGCGCTAGCGGGGAACATTCAGTACTTC
CDR3aa: CASSQVLSALAGNIQYF

v_gene: TRBV20-1
j_gene: TRBJ2-5
abundance: .
d_gene: TRBD2
CDR3nt: TGCAGTGCTAGTGCCACCCCGGGACTAGCGGGGGAGGAGACCCAGTACTTC
CDR3aa: CSASATPGLAGEETQYF

v_gene: TRBV20-1
j_gene: TRBJ1-1
abundance: once
d_gene: .
CDR3nt: TGCAGTGGAAGTAAGAAAGGCACTGAAGCTTTCTTT
CDR3aa: CSGSKKGTEAFF

v_gene: TRBV5-1
j_gene: TRBJ2-3
abundance: few
d_gene: TRBD1
CDR3nt: TGCGCCAGCAGCTTGGTGGGACAGGGGACAGATACGCAGTATTTT
CDR3aa: CASSLVGQGTDTQYF

v_gene: TRBV18
j_gene: TRBJ2-3
abundance: .
d_gene: TRBD2
CDR3nt: TGTGCCAGCTCCGGGACTAGTTTTACAGATACGCAGTATTTT
CDR3aa: CASSGTSFTDTQYF

v_gene: TRBV12-3/TRBV12-4
j_gene: TRBJ1-1
abundance: .
d_gene: TRBD1
CDR3nt: TGTGCCAGCAGTTCACCCAGGGGGCGGATGAACACTGAAGCTTTCTTT
CDR3aa: CASSSPRGRMNTEAFF

v_gene: TRBV6-6
j_gene: TRBJ2-7
abundance: .
d_gene: .
CDR3nt: TGTGCCAGCACCTTAGCGACAGCCTCCTACGAGCAGTACTTC
CDR3aa: CASTLATASYEQYF

v_gene: TRBV12-3/TRBV12-4
j_gene: TRBJ1-2
abundance: .
d_gene: TRBD1
CDR3nt: TGTGCCAGCAGTGGCCCGGGACAGGGAAACTATGGCTACACCTTC
CDR3aa: CASSGPGQGNYGYTF

v_gene: TRBV20-1
j_gene: TRBJ2-1
abundance: few
d_gene: TRBD2
CDR3nt: TGCAGTGCTCACCGTGGGGTAGCGGGGGCGAGCTCCTACAATGAGCAGTTCTTC
CDR3aa: CSAHRGVAGASSYNEQFF

v_gene: TRBV3-1
j_gene: TRBJ1-4
abundance: .
d_gene: .
CDR3nt: TGTGCCAGCAGCCCCCCAGGGGATGAAAAACTGTTTTTT
CDR3aa: CASSPPGDEKLFF

v_gene: TRBV5-1
j_gene: TRBJ1-1
abundance: few
d_gene: .
CDR3nt: TGCGCCAGCAGCCCCCAGGGCGGGACCCTTGAAGCTTTCTTT
CDR3aa: CASSPQGGTLEAFF

v_gene: TRBV5-1
j_gene: TRBJ2-7
abundance: .
d_gene: TRBD1
CDR3nt: TGCGCCAGCAGCTTGGTGGAGGGGGACAGGGTGGACGAGCAGTACTTC
CDR3aa: CASSLVEGDRVDEQYF

v_gene: TRBV20-1
j_gene: TRBJ2-3
abundance: .
d_gene: TRBD1
CDR3nt: TGCAGTGCCCTCGGACCGGGACAGGATACGCAGTATTTT
CDR3aa: CSALGPGQDTQYF

v_gene: TRBV6-1
j_gene: TRBJ2-1
abundance: .
d_gene: TRBD2
CDR3nt: TGTGCCAGCGTTCCAGTAGCGGGGGACCCCAATGAGCAGTTCTTC
CDR3aa: CASVPVAGDPNEQFF

v_gene: TRBV28
j_gene: TRBJ2-5
abundance: .
d_gene: .
CDR3nt: TGTGCCAGCAGTTTAGGAGGGGCTGACGTTCAAGAGACCCAGTACTTC
CDR3aa: CASSLGGADVQETQYF

v_gene: TRBV12-3/TRBV12-4
j_gene: TRBJ1-2
abundance: .
d_gene: .
CDR3nt: TGTGCCAGCAGTTTAATAACGGGCCGGACCTACACCTTC
CDR3aa: CASSLITGRTYTF